Following are 17 T cell receptor beta chains from one sample sequenced in a study of blood T cells in healthy people across ages. Primers used in a second PCR of roughly 6 to 12 cycles were a sample-barcoded 5' primer and a J-beta primer mix. MiXCR was run by TCRdb on the 5' RACE reads, yielding one entry per CDR3 protein. The sample lists about 800,000 distinct CDR3 sequences; roughly 25% were seen once. In addition, the sample was reused for a study of T cells of mothers and their children.

The sample comprised blood. The receptors were gathered from a boy aged 5-17 years in good health.

The gene calls are TRBV11-3 and TRBJ2-2; D possibly corresponds to TRBD2 (5 bases). The CDR3 runs to 16 residues. CDR1 is SGHNT, CDR2 YENEEA, per germline. Trimming took off 5 bases at V and 3 bases at J, with 16 bases between the two ends. The CDR3 bases are TGTGCCAGCAGCCCCGGGGAGAGGTTGTACACCGGGGAGCTGTTTTTT. Protein product: CASSPGERLYTGELFF.

In its sample, this clonotype was seen a few times. The germline gene is not matched at one end of the junction; a read error may be the cause. The V gene is TRBV7-6, the J gene TRBJ2-6, with D unresolved. Germline CDR1 and CDR2: SGHVS and FNYEAQ. This CDR3 is built from 16 residues. CDR3 bases: TGTGCCAGCAGTTTAGATAAGAGCTCTGGGGCCAACGTCCTGACTTTC. This encodes CASSLDKSSGANVLTF.

This clonotype came up a few times. The rearrangement uses TRBV10-3 and TRBJ2-7; TRBD2 might be the D (7 bases). TRBJ2-5 explains the end of the DNA better; the J call may be wrong. CDR1 ENHRY and CDR2 SYGVKD come from the germline V gene. CDR3 length: 14 amino acids. CDR3 protein: CAISDRGGCETQYF. CDR3 bases: TGTGCCATCAGTGATAGGGGGGGATGCGAGACCCAGTACTTC.

This clonotype turned up a few times. This rearrangement joins TRBV6-5 to TRBJ2-7; D remains unclear. CDR1 MNHEY and CDR2 SVGAGI come from the germline V gene. Trimming shortened V by 7 bases and J by 2 bases, and 15 bases separated the two germline ends. This CDR3 comprises 14 residues. This CDR3 is CASKRTILAYEQYF. CDR3 coding DNA: TGTGCCAGCAAACGGACCATCTTGGCCTACGAGCAGTACTTC.

In the case of this clonotype: Likely a read error: the CDR3 ends without its conserved phenylalanine or tryptophan. V is TRBV5-1 and J is TRBJ1-1, with 9 bases identical to TRBD1. Germline V lookup: CDR1 SGHRS, CDR2 YFSETQ. The CDR3 runs to 15 residues. V was pared by 4 bases and J by 4 bases, with 8 bases of the junction left unmatched. The CDR3 region is CASSPLQGAVTEAFL. CDR3 DNA sequence: TGCGCCAGCAGCCCTTTACAGGGGGCTGTCACTGAAGCTTTCCTT.

There are a few counts of this clonotype. This CDR3 reads CASSLLFGAGYTF. CDR3 DNA: TGTGCCAGCAGCTTACTCTTTGGGGCGGGCTACACCTTC. The chain has TRBV7-2 and TRBJ1-2, with a possible D match to TRBD1 (5 bases). Germline assignment: CDR1 SGHTA and CDR2 FQGNSA. The CDR3 is 13 amino acids. Trimming took 2 bases from V and 8 from J, leaving 12 bases between them.

J is TRBJ2-1 and V is TRBV28, with TRBD2 matching over 10 bases. Germline CDR1 is MDHEN and CDR2 is SYDVKM. Trimming cost V 5 bases and J 4 bases; bases outside gene matches: 17. CDR3 length: 19 residues. CDR3 sequence: CASSQYRGSGRVLYNEQFF. Here the CDR3 DNA reads TGTGCCAGCAGTCAGTACAGGGGGAGCGGGAGGGTCCTTTACAATGAGCAGTTCTTC. Full variable domain (outside the CDR3, taken from reference TRBV28 and TRBJ2-1): DVKVTQSSRYLVKRTGEKVFLECVQDMDHENMFWYRQDPGLGLRLIYFSYDVKMKEKGDIPEGYSVSREKKERFSLILESASTNQTSMYLCASSQYRGSGRVLYNEQFFGPGTRLTVL.

This chain uses TRBV24-1 with TRBJ1-5, with 8 bases matching TRBD1. The V and J ends lost 4 bases and 6 bases, in that order; junction bases with no gene match: 7. CDR3 size: 15 residues. Germline loops: CDR1 KGHDR, CDR2 SFDVKD. CDR3 residues: CATSDSGQAGQPQHF. The CDR3 DNA is TGTGCCACCAGTGACTCGGGACAGGCCGGTCAGCCCCAGCATTTT.

The rearrangement links TRBV5-5 to TRBJ1-4, with D hard to call. The V end was cut by 3 bases, the J end by 6 bases, with 12 bases between. The CDR3 extends over 14 amino acids. Germline V lookup: CDR1 SGHKS, CDR2 YYEKEE (reference sequence). CDR3 sequence reads: CASSSGISYEKLFF. Written as DNA, the CDR3 is TGTGCCAGCAGCTCCGGGATTTCATATGAAAAACTGTTTTTT. Combining the CDR3 with reference TRBV5-5 and TRBJ1-4 gives the whole variable domain DAGVTQSPTHLIKTRGQQVTLRCSPISGHKSVSWYQQVLGQGPQFIFQYYEKEERGRGNFPDRFSARQFPNYSSELNVNALLLGDSALYLCASSSGISYEKLFFGSGTQLSVL.

CDR3 bases: TGTGCCAGCAGTGCCCCCAGGGTCCAAGAGACCCAGTACTTC. Encoded protein: CASSAPRVQETQYF. The chain links TRBV12-3 or TRBV12-4 to TRBJ2-5; weak D call: TRBD1 (5 bases). The CDR3 runs to 14 residues. The V and J ends lost 5 bases and 1 base respectively, with 11 bases between them.

This clonotype showed up just a few times. V and J are TRBV2 and TRBJ2-3; 9 bases line up with TRBD2. Per germline, CDR1 SNHLY and CDR2 FYNNEI. This CDR3 spans 15 amino acids. V lost 7 bases, J lost 1 base, and 6 bases stayed unmatched. The CDR3 DNA sequence: TGTGCCAGCACCACCTTAGCGGGGGGCACAGATACGCAGTATTTT. Its translation is CASTTLAGGTDTQYF.

There are many counts of this clonotype. V is TRBV25-1 and J is TRBJ2-6, with 7 positions matching TRBD1. The CDR3 runs 19 residues. The V and J ends lost 3 bases and 0 bases, in that order; junction bases with no gene match: 11. In germline, CDR1 is MGHDK, CDR2 SYGVNS. The DNA for the CDR3 is TGTGCCAGCAGTGATCCCCCCACAGGGGTTGACTCTGGGGCCAACGTCCTGACTTTC. Protein sequence: CASSDPPTGVDSGANVLTF.

This clonotype was found a few times. The chain recombines TRBV28 with TRBJ1-5; no firm D call. V was pared by 6 bases and J by 6 bases, with 15 bases between. Germline V gene lookup returns CDR1 MDHEN and CDR2 SYDVKM. This CDR3 region has 14 residues. The CDR3 DNA sequence: TGTGCCAGCAGCCCAGGACCAGACACTCAGCCCCAGCATTTT. Translated: CASSPGPDTQPQHF.

V is TRBV7-2 and J is TRBJ2-3, with 9 bases identical to TRBD1. The V segment lost 4 bases and the J segment 9 bases; nucleotides outside the gene matches: 5. The germline gives CDR1 SGHTA, CDR2 FQGNSA. The CDR3 is 13 amino acids. The CDR3 is CASSSPGQGTQYF. In DNA, the CDR3 is TGTGCCAGCAGCTCTCCAGGACAGGGGACGCAGTATTTT.

The chain links TRBV7-9 to TRBJ2-3; 13 bases fit TRBD2. Germline CDR1 is SEHNR and CDR2 is FQNEAQ (reference sequence). J was trimmed by 4 bases and V by 5 bases; bases with no gene match: 6. The CDR3 has 16 residues. The CDR3 DNA sequence: TGTGCCAGCAGCCCCCGGACTAGCGGGGGTTCAGATACGCAGTATTTT. Translating it yields CASSPRTSGGSDTQYF.

The rearrangement uses TRBV6-5 and TRBJ1-2; a possible D gene is TRBD1 (5 bases). In germline, CDR1 is MNHEY, CDR2 SVGAGI. The CDR3 consists of 15 residues. The V and J ends lost 1 base and 10 bases respectively, with 19 bases between them. CDR3 sequence (DNA): TGTGCCAGCAGTTACTTTGGGGGAGGGCGGTTTGACTACACCTTC. It codes for CASSYFGGGRFDYTF.

In this sample, this clonotype turned up a few times. V gene TRBV27 combines with J gene TRBJ2-5; D is unclear. The J call could be wrong; TRBJ2-7 is a better fit for the DNA end. The CDR3 is 15 amino acids. Germline V gene sequence: CDR1 MNHEY, CDR2 SMNVEV (reference sequence). CDR3 loop: CAHYGRPLPDYEQYF. CDR3 DNA: TGTGCCCATTATGGGCGTCCCCTTCCAGACTACGAGCAGTACTTC.